This TCR beta chain was documented in a study of T cells in Graves' hyperthyroidism and ophthalmopathy. There were TCR beta CDR3 regions amplified from RNA transcripts. The primer set for the first-round RT-PCR of the TCR CDR3 was HTBI. A single record per CDR3 protein comes from TCRdb applying MiXCR to the multiplex PCR reads. The table has roughly 570,000 distinct CDR3 sequences, around a sixth seen once. This clonotype was seen at least ten times. This CDR3 is 16 amino acids long. Germline loops: CDR1 MDHEN, CDR2 SYDVKM. J lost 5 bases, V lost 6 bases, and 8 bases had no gene match. The clonotype originates from a woman aged 25 to 39 with Graves' hyperthyroidism. The rearrangement uses TRBV28 and TRBJ2-7, with 15 bases matching TRBD2. Source material: blood. The CDR3 DNA is TGTGCCAGCAGCCCCGGGACTAGCGGGAGGTTTAACGAGCAGTACTTC. This sequence encodes CASSPGTSGRFNEQYF.